The 12 T cell receptor delta chains listed next were all sequenced from one sample in a study of Vδ1+ human thymocytes. The antigens of these receptors remain unknown. RNA was extracted from the cells and then reverse transcribed. Multiplex PCR used pooled V-gene forward primers and a constant-region reverse primer to amplify CDR3s. TCRdb made new clone calls on the multiplex PCR reads using CATT. Of about 58,000 delta-chain clones listed, more than 12% are singletons. Overall study findings and caveats: Thymic TRG and TRD repertoires appeared highly polyclonal.

Input material: Vdelta1+ gamma-delta thymocytes from the thymus. Subset reported: FACS-sorted CD3+ TCRalphabeta- TCRVdelta1+ TCRVdelta2- thymocytes. These receptors originate from a girl under three years old who had congenital heart surgery.

This clone was counted a few times. The chain couples TRDV1 to TRDJ1; a weak D match, TRDD3 (5 bases). CDR1 and CDR2 from the germline V gene are TSWWSYY and QGS. The CDR3 length is 16 residues. Trimming stripped 1 base from V and 3 bases from J, with 15 bases between. This CDR3 reads CALGERGRGAPDKLIF. In DNA form, the CDR3 reads TGTGCTCTTGGGGAACGGGGCCGGGGGGCTCCCGATAAACTCATCTTT.

The chain uses TRDV1 and TRDJ1, with 9 bases fitting TRDD3. Germline-derived CDR1 and CDR2 are TSWWSYY and QGS. Losses at the gene ends were 4 bases for V and 2 bases for J; bases not matched to a gene: 11. The CDR3 is 17 residues long. CDR3 nucleotides: TGTGCTCTTGGGGTCTCGTTACTGGGGGACCTAACCGATAAACTCATCTTT. Translated, it gives CALGVSLLGDLTDKLIF.

A few counts support this clone. The V call is TRDV1, the J call TRDJ1, with TRDD3 matching over 8 bases. Looked up from germline, CDR1 is TSWWSYY and CDR2 is QGS. The CDR3 spans 24 residues. V trimming: 5 bases; J trimming: 4 bases; junction bases outside the gene matches: 36. CDR3: CALGKSPTGVSDAGGSSAGDKLIF. Written as DNA, the CDR3 is TGTGCTCTTGGGAAATCCCCCACCGGGGTCTCCGACGCTGGGGGAAGCAGTGCCGGCGATAAACTCATCTTT.

This clone occurred a few times. This rearrangement joins TRDV1 to TRDJ1, with 13 positions matching TRDD3. V shed 5 bases, J shed 3 bases, and the junction held 33 bases outside the gene matches. The CDR3 covers 25 residues. Germline V gene lookup returns CDR1 TSWWSYY and CDR2 QGS. CDR3 in DNA: TGTGCTCTTGGGTCAACTGGGGATTTTCACTGGGGGATACGCGGGCGTCCTGCGGGCGCCGATAAACTCATCTTT. Residues: CALGSTGDFHWGIRGRPAGADKLIF.

This clone showed up just a few times. This chain uses TRDV1 with TRDJ1; D is unclear. V was pared by 1 base and J by 0 bases, with 15 bases between. The CDR3 consists of 17 residues. Per germline, CDR1 TSWWSYY and CDR2 QGS. The CDR3 loop reads CALGERPGLRYTDKLIF. The CDR3 nucleotides read TGTGCTCTTGGGGAACGCCCCGGGCTCCGGTACACCGATAAACTCATCTTT.

This clone was counted only a few times. The chain uses TRDV1 and TRDJ1; D unclear. V was clipped by 2 bases and J by 0 bases, with 28 bases between them. The CDR3 runs to 21 residues. From germline, CDR1 is TSWWSYY and CDR2 QGS. The CDR3 nucleotides read TGTGCTCTTGGGGAAGATCTGGTGGGCGAACCTAAATGGGCGTACACCGATAAACTCATCTTT. Its protein is CALGEDLVGEPKWAYTDKLIF.

The chain recombines TRDV1 with TRDJ1; D tentatively fits TRDD2 or TRDD3 (8 bases each). V was trimmed by 4 bases and J by 2 bases, leaving 32 bases between them. CDR1 and CDR2 from the germline V gene are TSWWSYY and QGS. The CDR3 length is 21 residues. CDR3 DNA: TGTGCTCTTGGGGCAACGGCCTTCCTAAATTTACTGGGGGGCGTTACCGATAAACTCATCTTT. As protein: CALGATAFLNLLGGVTDKLIF.

This clone has only a few counts. The chain is built from TRDV1 and TRDJ1; D perhaps matches TRDD3 (5 bases). The germline V gene encodes CDR1 TSWWSYY and CDR2 QGS. This CDR3 has 17 residues. The V gene lost 0 bases and the J gene lost 1 base, with 15 bases spanning the gap. The CDR3 region has the DNA TGTGCTCTTGGGGAACTTTTTCTGCAGTGGGGCACCGATAAACTCATCTTT. As protein: CALGELFLQWGTDKLIF.

This clone was recorded a few times. The genes are TRDV1 and TRDJ1; 12 bases align to TRDD3. Losses at the gene ends were 5 bases for V and 9 bases for J; bases not matched to a gene: 31. This CDR3 is built from 22 residues. CDR1 is TSWWSYY, CDR2 QGS, per germline. The CDR3 loop reads CALGLPAPYLLGLTGGYYELIF. CDR3 sequence (DNA): TGTGCTCTTGGGTTGCCGGCTCCCTACCTCCTGGGGCTTACTGGGGGATACTACGAACTCATCTTT.

The V call is TRDV1, the J call TRDJ1; a possible D gene is TRDD3 (6 bases). Germline lookup yields CDR1 TSWWSYY and CDR2 QGS. CDR3 length: 23 amino acids. V lost 5 bases and J lost 0, with 37 bases in between. The CDR3 spells CALGNHRARAPQWGLRYTDKLIF. In DNA form, the CDR3 reads TGTGCTCTTGGGAACCACAGAGCGCGGGCACCCCAGTGGGGGCTTCGGTACACCGATAAACTCATCTTT.

This clone was observed a handful of times. The V call is TRDV1, the J call TRDJ1; maybe TRDD3 (6 bases). Per the germline V gene, CDR1 is TSWWSYY and CDR2 is QGS. CDR3 length: 20 residues. Trimming took 5 bases from V and 1 from J, leaving 29 bases between them. CDR3 sequence (DNA): TGTGCTCTTGGGTCTATGCCTCCTTGGAGGAATGGTGGGGGCACCGATAAACTCATCTTT. This translates into CALGSMPPWRNGGGTDKLIF.

This clone was observed many times. This rearrangement joins TRDV2 to TRDJ1; the match to TRDD3 covers 13 bases. The CDR3 loop spans 16 amino acids. V lost 4 bases and J lost 2; bases outside the gene matches: 6. Germline-derived CDR1 and CDR2 are GEAIGNYY and EKD. CDR3 protein: CACDDWGIRRTDKLIF. As DNA, the CDR3 is TGTGCCTGTGATGACTGGGGGATACGCAGGACCGATAAACTCATCTTT.